The next 6 T cell receptor beta chains were all read from a single sample in a study of cytomegalovirus exposure and HLA in healthy donors. This PCR relied on a set of 60 Vbeta primers and 13 Jbeta primers. Sequencing used immunoSEQ multiplex PCR; TCRdb keeps in-frame clones, though not all of them. The sample's table shows 100,000 to 150,000 clones. The sequencing sample was made of PBMCs. Receptor source: a woman aged 40 to 49 in good health and CMV-seropositive.

The chain has TRBV28 and TRBJ1-3; 12 positions match TRBD1. Germline CDR1 reads MDHEN; CDR2 reads SYDVKM. The length of the CDR3 is 18 residues. Trimming took 6 bases from V and 2 from J; bases not matched to a gene: 11. CDR3 in amino acids: CASRDLPGQGATGNTIYF. DNA of the CDR3: TGTGCCAGCAGAGACCTACCGGGACAGGGGGCTACTGGAAACACCATATATTTT. Looking up the rest from reference TRBV28 and TRBJ1-3 gives the full variable domain: DVKVTQSSRYLVKRTGEKVFLECVQDMDHENMFWYRQDPGLGLRLIYFSYDVKMKEKGDIPEGYSVSREKKERFSLILESASTNQTSMYLCASRDLPGQGATGNTIYFGEGSWLTVV.

This chain connects TRBV27 to TRBJ1-1; a weak D match, TRBD1 (5 bases). V lost 3 bases and J lost 5, with 10 bases in between. There are 13 residues in the CDR3. Germline CDR1 is MNHEY and CDR2 is SMNVEV (reference sequence). The CDR3 DNA follows: TGTGCCAGCAGTTTCGTGGGGCGGACTGAAGCTTTCTTT. Translation: CASSFVGRTEAFF.

This chain uses TRBV29-1 with TRBJ2-5; tentatively, D is TRBD2 (6 bases). With the DNA end fitting TRBJ2-7 better, the J assignment may be wrong. The CDR3 is 14 residues long. Germline V lookup: CDR1 SQVTM, CDR2 ANQGSEA. The CDR3 here is CSVDLGGSFYEQYF. CDR3 DNA: TGCAGCGTTGACCTCGGGGGATCCTTTTACGAGCAGTACTTC.

Turning to this clone: Germline and junction disagree at one end, which may indicate a read error. This rearrangement joins TRBV7-7 to TRBJ2-3; 12 nucleotides match TRBD1. This CDR3 region has 16 residues. Germline-derived CDR1 and CDR2 are SSHAT and FNYEAQ (reference sequence). DNA of the CDR3: TGTGCTAGCAGCTTAGACGGGACAGGGGGCTTGAACACGCAGTATTTT. Translation: CASSLDGTGGLNTQYF.

The rearrangement joins TRBV9 to TRBJ2-7; the match to TRBD1 covers 8 bases. Germline V gives CDR1 SGDLS, CDR2 YYNGEE. Losses at the gene ends were 3 bases for V and 4 bases for J; bases not matched to a gene: 6. The CDR3 loop spans 14 amino acids. The CDR3 is CASSGGQGRYEQYF. As DNA, the CDR3 is TGTGCCAGCAGCGGCGGACAGGGAAGGTACGAGCAGTACTTC.

The chain has TRBV20-1 and TRBJ2-7; D is unclear. The length of the CDR3 is 10 residues. Germline V gene data show CDR1 as DFQATT and CDR2 as SNEGSKA (reference sequence). Trimming took 3 bases from V and 4 from J, leaving 4 bases between them. The CDR3 sequence is CSASVYEQYF. The CDR3 coding sequence is TGCAGTGCTAGCGTGTACGAGCAGTACTTC.